One and the same sample provided the 32 T cell receptor beta chains below, sequenced in a study of blood T cell repertoires in COVID-19. The method was immunoSEQ multiplex PCR; TCRdb's version includes in-frame clones alone and lacks a portion of them. This sample yields 200,000 to 300,000 clones, of which around 80% are seen a single time; 2% to 2.5% belongs to the top ten. Specimen: peripheral blood. The receptors here all came from a man in his forties who had recovered from COVID-19.

The rearrangement links TRBV6-5 to TRBJ1-6; tentatively, D is TRBD1 (6 bases). V was shortened by 6 bases and J by 9 bases, with 18 bases between the two germline ends. CDR3 length: 15 residues. CDR1 and CDR2 from the germline V gene are MNHEY and SVGAGI. In nucleotides, the CDR3 is TGTGCCAGCAGAGTCCCAGGGGCGCGAAGTTCACCCCTCCACTTT. Protein sequence: CASRVPGARSSPLHF.

The J gene is TRBJ2-1, the V gene TRBV4-3; 8 nucleotides match TRBD2. This CDR3 spans 14 amino acids. The germline gives CDR1 LGHNA, CDR2 YSLEER. Unmatched junction bases numbered 10, after V lost 3 bases and J lost 12 bases. The CDR3 DNA sequence: TGCGCCAGCAGCCAGGGTGGTTCGGGGGGGGTGCAGTTCTTC. This sequence encodes CASSQGGSGGVQFF.

The CDR3 DNA sequence: TGTGCCAGCAGCGAAACAGGGGCAGAGACCCAGTACTTC. Translated: CASSETGAETQYF. This chain connects TRBV5-6 to TRBJ2-5, with 7 bases matching TRBD1. V shed 4 bases and J 4 bases; nucleotides not matched to a gene: 4. Germline assignment: CDR1 SGHDT and CDR2 YYEEEE. The CDR3 is made up of 13 amino acids.

The J gene is TRBJ2-3, the V gene TRBV5-1; 9 positions agree with TRBD2. CDR1 is SGHRS, CDR2 YFSETQ, per germline. The CDR3 runs to 15 residues. Trimming cost V 3 bases and J 2 bases; bases outside gene matches: 4. The CDR3 is CASSYSGSVTDTQYF. The CDR3 nucleotides are TGCGCCAGCAGCTATAGCGGGAGTGTCACAGATACGCAGTATTTT.

Comments on this clone: Additional DNA sequences in this sample encode the identical CDR3. This chain joins TRBV9 and TRBJ2-3; weak D call: TRBD2 (6 bases). Germline V CDR1 and CDR2: SGDLS, YYNGEE. This CDR3 has 15 amino acids. V was shortened by 0 bases and J by 5 bases, with 13 bases between the two germline ends. The CDR3 region is CASSVEGGVGDTQYF. In DNA form, the CDR3 reads TGTGCCAGCAGCGTAGAAGGCGGGGTCGGAGATACGCAGTATTTT.

This chain joins TRBV6-2 or TRBV6-3 and TRBJ2-2; D is possibly TRBD1 (6 bases). Trimming pared 4 bases from V and 6 bases from J, leaving 12 bases between. CDR1 is MNHEY, CDR2 SVGEGT, per germline. CDR3 length: 14 amino acids. The CDR3 DNA follows: TGTGCCAGCAGTTTCTCAGGGGCATCCGGGGAGCTGTTTTTT. Translated, it gives CASSFSGASGELFF.

This clone has a handful of counts. V gene TRBV4-3 combines with J gene TRBJ1-1; no reliable D call. The germline V and J ends were trimmed by 1 base and 3 bases, with 12 bases remaining between them. CDR1 is LGHNA and CDR2 is YSLEER in the germline V gene. The CDR3 extends over 15 amino acids. CDR3 DNA sequence: TGCGCCAGCAGCCAAGGCGAGGGTGGGTACACTGAAGCTTTCTTT. This gives the protein CASSQGEGGYTEAFF.

The J gene is TRBJ2-7, the V gene TRBV6-2 or TRBV6-3; the D gene is possibly TRBD1 (6 bases). This CDR3 spans 14 amino acids. Germline CDR1 MNHEY, CDR2 SVGEGT. Trimming took off 3 bases at V and 4 bases at J, with 13 bases between the two ends. The CDR3 region is CASSYFTGPYEQYF. The CDR3 DNA reads as TGTGCCAGCAGTTATTTTACAGGGCCTTACGAGCAGTACTTC.

This chain's CDR3 is CASSISGNRQQYF. In DNA form, the CDR3 reads TGTGCCAGTAGTATCTCGGGAAATAGACAGCAGTACTTC. The chain joins TRBV19 to TRBJ2-7; a possible D gene is TRBD2 (5 bases). Trimming removed 3 bases from V and 8 bases from J, with 14 bases in between. Germline values: CDR1 LNHDA, CDR2 SQIVND (reference sequence). The CDR3 runs 13 residues.

The V and J genes are TRBV27 and TRBJ1-1, with 10 bases fitting TRBD1. J gave up 13 bases and V 4 bases, and 12 bases lay outside the gene matches. Germline V gives CDR1 MNHEY, CDR2 SMNVEV (reference sequence). There are 14 residues in the CDR3. The CDR3 protein is CASSSYGTGESGFF. Here the CDR3 DNA reads TGTGCCAGCAGTTCCTACGGGACAGGGGAGAGTGGTTTCTTT.

This clone was seen once. V gene TRBV13 combines with J gene TRBJ2-1, with TRBD2 as a possible D gene (6 bases). Trimming removed 1 base from V and 7 bases from J, with 11 bases in between. The CDR3 sequence is 14 residues long. The germline V gene has CDR1 PRHDT and CDR2 FYEKMQ (reference sequence). In DNA form, the CDR3 reads TGTGCCAGCAGCTTAGTCCCGGGAGCAAATGAGCAGTTCTTC. As protein: CASSLVPGANEQFF.

The V call is TRBV30, the J call TRBJ2-1, with D perhaps matching TRBD2 (5 bases). Trimming left V 1 base short and J 9 bases short, with 13 bases between. The germline CDR1 and CDR2 sequences are GTSNPN and SVGIG (reference sequence). The CDR3 covers 13 residues. CDR3 loop: CAWSGPLASEQFF. CDR3 nucleotides: TGTGCCTGGAGTGGTCCTCTAGCTTCTGAGCAGTTCTTC. The variable domain in full, with the rest retrieved from reference TRBV30 and TRBJ2-1, is SQTIHQWPATLVQPVGSPLSLECTVEGTSNPNLYWYRQAAGRGLQLLFYSVGIGQISSEVPQNLSASRPQDRQFILSSKKLLLSDSGFYLCAWSGPLASEQFFGPGTRLTVL.

The rearrangement uses TRBV2 and TRBJ2-1; 7 nucleotides agree with TRBD2. Per germline, CDR1 SNHLY and CDR2 FYNNEI. V was pared by 3 bases and J by 3 bases, with 5 bases of the junction left unmatched. CDR3 length: 15 amino acids. In DNA form, the CDR3 reads TGTGCCAGCAGTGAGAATCTAGCGGTCTACAATGAGCAGTTCTTC. Translated: CASSENLAVYNEQFF.

CDR3 nucleotide sequence: TGTGCCAGCAGTTTGTCTAGCGGGGCCAATGAGCAGTTCTTC. Translating gives CASSLSSGANEQFF. This chain links TRBV27 with TRBJ2-1; 9 bases are shared with TRBD2. The CDR3 runs to 14 residues. Germline lookup yields CDR1 MNHEY and CDR2 SMNVEV (reference sequence). V shed 3 bases, J shed 6 bases, and the junction held 3 bases outside the gene matches.

Only one count was recorded for this clone. This chain joins TRBV27 and TRBJ1-2, with D possibly being TRBD1 (5 bases). Per the germline V gene, CDR1 is MNHEY and CDR2 is SMNVEV (reference sequence). The CDR3 totals 15 residues. Trimming removed 6 bases from V and 2 bases from J, with 16 bases in between. DNA for the CDR3: TGTGCCAGCAGACCCCCGGGACTGACGAACTATGGCTACACCTTC. Its protein product is CASRPPGLTNYGYTF.

The chain links TRBV2 to TRBJ2-7; the D is unclear. Germline CDR1 and CDR2: SNHLY and FYNNEI. Trimming cost V 1 base and J 5 bases, with 3 bases left between them. The CDR3 has 11 amino acids. The CDR3 region is CASSEVDEQYF. In DNA, the CDR3 is TGTGCCAGCAGTGAAGTCGACGAGCAGTACTTC.

The rearrangement uses TRBV21-1 and TRBJ1-4. TRBV21-1 is labeled a pseudogene. This CDR3 is 20 amino acids long. The CDR3 DNA sequence: TGTGCCAGCAGCAAAGGGGGAGAGAGCACCCCTTTTGCAACTAATGAAAAACTGTTTTTT. This gives the protein CASSKGGESTPFATNEKLFF.

This chain joins TRBV6-2 or TRBV6-3 and TRBJ2-7, with D perhaps TRBD1 (5 bases). The CDR3 is made up of 13 amino acids. The V gene lost 6 bases and the J gene lost 2 bases, with 11 bases spanning the gap. Germline values: CDR1 MNHEY, CDR2 SVGEGT. This CDR3 is CASSLDSTYEQYF. The CDR3 region has the DNA TGTGCCAGCAGCCTCGACAGTACCTACGAGCAGTACTTC.

This clone has a handful of counts. The V call is TRBV10-3, the J call TRBJ1-1; 7 positions match TRBD1. This CDR3 has 15 amino acids. V lost 0 bases, J lost 4 bases, and 5 bases stayed unmatched. From germline, CDR1 is ENHRY and CDR2 SYGVKD. CDR3 nucleotide sequence: TGTGCCATCAGTGAGTCGACAGGGCGGGCCACTGAAGCTTTCTTT. Amino acids: CAISESTGRATEAFF.

This clone was recorded once. V and J are TRBV7-2 and TRBJ2-1; weak D call: TRBD2 (6 bases). The CDR3 is made up of 15 amino acids. Trimming removed 4 bases from V and 0 bases from J, with 10 bases in between. Germline V gene lookup returns CDR1 SGHTA and CDR2 FQGNSA. CDR3 sequence: CASSSSSDSYNEQFF. CDR3 bases: TGTGCCAGCAGCTCCTCTAGCGACTCCTACAATGAGCAGTTCTTC.

This clone was observed once. The rearrangement joins TRBV10-3 to TRBJ2-3, with 7 bases that match TRBD2. J was trimmed by 1 base and V by 7 bases; bases with no gene match: 2. The CDR3 extends over 13 amino acids. Germline assignment: CDR1 ENHRY and CDR2 SYGVKD. CDR3 DNA: TGTGCCATCACCCGGGAGGGCACAGATACGCAGTATTTT. Its translation: CAITREGTDTQYF.

The chain carries TRBV27 and TRBJ2-7, with a tentative D call TRBD2 (6 bases). The CDR3 sequence is 14 residues long. Per the germline V gene, CDR1 is MNHEY and CDR2 is SMNVEV (reference sequence). Trimming removed 6 bases from V and 4 bases from J, with 16 bases in between. As DNA, the CDR3 is TGTGCCAGCAGATCCGACAGTGCGGGGTACGAGCAGTACTTC. The encoded protein is CASRSDSAGYEQYF.

The CDR3 nucleotides are TGCAGCGTCGTCCCGGGACTAGTGAGTAACGAGCAGTACTTC. Translating gives CSVVPGLVSNEQYF. This chain links TRBV29-1 with TRBJ2-7; 8 bases are a match to TRBD2. CDR1 and CDR2 from the germline V gene are SQVTM and ANQGSEA. V shed 6 bases and J 5 bases; nucleotides not matched to a gene: 12. This CDR3 is built from 14 residues.

The chain combines TRBV6-5 with TRBJ2-7; D may be TRBD2 (6 bases). The CDR3 runs 14 residues. Trimming took off 5 bases at V and 2 bases at J, with 13 bases between the two ends. The germline V gene has CDR1 MNHEY and CDR2 SVGAGI. The CDR3 bases are TGTGCCAGCAGTCCATTTAGCGGACCCTACGAGCAGTACTTC. This translates into CASSPFSGPYEQYF.

The chain joins TRBV30 to TRBJ2-1, with 8 positions matching TRBD1. V dropped 2 bases and J dropped 9; count of bases not matched to a gene: 12. Germline lookup yields CDR1 GTSNPN and CDR2 SVGIG (reference sequence). The CDR3 has 15 amino acids. As DNA, the CDR3 is TGTGCCTGGAGTTCGGGACAGGTTTTTGATGGTGAGCAGTTCTTC. Protein sequence: CAWSSGQVFDGEQFF.

The gene calls are TRBV5-4 and TRBJ2-5, with 8 bases fitting TRBD2. Germline CDR1 SGHNT, CDR2 YYREEE (reference sequence). The trim removed 0 bases at V and 6 bases at J, leaving 4 bases unmatched. This CDR3 has 14 amino acids. DNA of the CDR3: TGTGCCAGCAGCTTGGCGGGGGGGGCGCAGACCCAGTACTTC. Translated, it gives CASSLAGGAQTQYF.

The V call is TRBV2, the J call TRBJ2-1; TRBD1 matches at 10 bases. The CDR3 consists of 15 residues. Germline lookup yields CDR1 SNHLY and CDR2 FYNNEI. Unmatched junction bases numbered 7, after V lost 6 bases and J lost 5 bases. The CDR3 loop reads CASSEDRGVNNEQFF. The CDR3 nucleotides are TGTGCCAGCAGCGAGGACAGGGGGGTTAACAATGAGCAGTTCTTC.

CDR3 residues: CASSSPGQGNQPQHF. CDR3 bases: TGTGCCAGCAGCTCCCCCGGACAGGGGAATCAGCCCCAGCATTTT. This chain joins TRBV7-2 and TRBJ1-5, with TRBD1 identical over 9 bases. This CDR3 is built from 15 residues. V lost 4 bases and J lost 4; bases outside the gene matches: 5. The germline CDR1 and CDR2 sequences are SGHTA and FQGNSA. The variable domain in full, completed from reference TRBV7-2 and TRBJ1-5, reads GAGVSQSPSNKVTEKGKDVELRCDPISGHTALYWYRQSLGQGLEFLIYFQGNSAPDKSGLPSDRFSAERTGGSVSTLTIQRTQQEDSAVYLCASSSPGQGNQPQHFGDGTRLSIL.

This sequence joins TRBV5-1 and TRBJ1-5; D might be TRBD1 (5 bases). Trimming pared 3 bases from V and 1 base from J, leaving 11 bases between. The length of the CDR3 is 15 residues. In germline, CDR1 is SGHRS, CDR2 YFSETQ. The CDR3 nucleotides are TGCGCCAGCAGCTCGGGGGGTTCAAGCAATCAGCCCCAGCATTTT. Protein product: CASSSGGSSNQPQHF.

The V gene is TRBV19, the J gene TRBJ2-3, with 10 nucleotides matching TRBD1. V gave up 5 bases and J gave up 7 bases; unmatched junction bases: 15. The CDR3 extends over 17 amino acids. Germline CDR1 LNHDA, CDR2 SQIVND (reference sequence). In DNA form, the CDR3 reads TGTGCCAGTAGTTCCACCTGGTGGGACAGGGGAAATAATACGCAGTATTTT. Translated: CASSSTWWDRGNNTQYF.

The V and J genes are TRBV4-1 and TRBJ2-7, with 8 bases aligning to TRBD1. V was pared by 4 bases and J by 0 bases, with 2 bases of the junction left unmatched. This CDR3 comprises 14 residues. Germline CDR1 and CDR2: MGHRA and YSYEKL. The CDR3 loop is CASSRTGSSYEQYF. The CDR3 region has the DNA TGCGCCAGCAGCCGGACAGGGAGCTCCTACGAGCAGTACTTC.

The CDR3 protein is CASSAGGHSNQPQHF. In nucleotides, the CDR3 is TGTGCCAGCAGCGCAGGGGGCCACAGCAATCAGCCCCAGCATTTT. The chain links TRBV9 to TRBJ1-5; TRBD1 agrees at 8 bases. The V segment lost 3 bases and the J segment 1 base; nucleotides outside the gene matches: 3. This CDR3 region has 15 residues. Germline loops: CDR1 SGDLS, CDR2 YYNGEE.